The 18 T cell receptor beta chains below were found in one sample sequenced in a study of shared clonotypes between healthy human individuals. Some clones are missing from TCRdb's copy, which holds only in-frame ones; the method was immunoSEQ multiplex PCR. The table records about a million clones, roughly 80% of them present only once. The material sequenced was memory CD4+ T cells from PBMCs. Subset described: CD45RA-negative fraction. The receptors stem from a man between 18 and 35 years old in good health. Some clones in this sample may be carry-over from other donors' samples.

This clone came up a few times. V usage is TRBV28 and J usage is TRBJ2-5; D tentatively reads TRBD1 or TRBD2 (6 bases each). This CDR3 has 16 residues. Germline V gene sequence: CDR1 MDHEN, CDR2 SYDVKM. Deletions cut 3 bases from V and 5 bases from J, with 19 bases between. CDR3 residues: CASSFGARRGGETQYF. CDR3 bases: TGTGCCAGCAGTTTCGGCGCGCGCAGGGGAGGCGAGACCCAGTACTTC.

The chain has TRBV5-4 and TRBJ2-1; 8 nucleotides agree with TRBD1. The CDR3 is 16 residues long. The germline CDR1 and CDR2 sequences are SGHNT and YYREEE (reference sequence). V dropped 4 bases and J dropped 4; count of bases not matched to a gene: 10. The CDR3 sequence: CASSHAGQVPYNEQFF. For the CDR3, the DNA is TGTGCCAGCAGCCACGCGGGACAGGTACCATACAATGAGCAGTTCTTC.

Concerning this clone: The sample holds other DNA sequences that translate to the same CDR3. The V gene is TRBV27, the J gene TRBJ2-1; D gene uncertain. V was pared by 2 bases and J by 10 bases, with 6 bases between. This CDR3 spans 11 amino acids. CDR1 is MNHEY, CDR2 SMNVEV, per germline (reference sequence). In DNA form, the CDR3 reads TGTGCCAGCAGTTTACGTCAGGAGCAGTTCTTC. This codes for CASSLRQEQFF.

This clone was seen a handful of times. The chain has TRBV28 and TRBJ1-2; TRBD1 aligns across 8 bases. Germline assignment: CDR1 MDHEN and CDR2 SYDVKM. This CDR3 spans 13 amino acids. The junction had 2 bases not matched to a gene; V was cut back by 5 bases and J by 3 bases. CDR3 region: CASSRDRYYGYTF. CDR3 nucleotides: TGTGCCAGCAGTAGGGACAGGTACTATGGCTACACCTTC.

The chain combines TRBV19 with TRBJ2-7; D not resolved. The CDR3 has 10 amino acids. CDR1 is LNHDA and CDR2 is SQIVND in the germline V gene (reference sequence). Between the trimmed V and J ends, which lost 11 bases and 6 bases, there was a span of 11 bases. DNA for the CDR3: TGTGCCTGCGGTTTCGGCGAGCAGTACTTC. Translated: CACGFGEQYF. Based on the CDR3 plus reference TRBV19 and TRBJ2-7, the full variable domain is DGGITQSPKYLFRKEGQNVTLSCEQNLNHDAMYWYRQDPGQGLRLIYYSQIVNDFQKGDIAEGYSVSREKKESFPLTVTSAQKNPTAFYLCACGFGEQYFGPGTRLTVT.

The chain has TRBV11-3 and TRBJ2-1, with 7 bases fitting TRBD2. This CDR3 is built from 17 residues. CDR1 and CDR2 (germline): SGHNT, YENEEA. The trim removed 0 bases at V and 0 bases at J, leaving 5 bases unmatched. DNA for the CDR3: TGTGCCAGCAGCTTAGAAGGGACTATGAGCTCCTACAATGAGCAGTTCTTC. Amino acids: CASSLEGTMSSYNEQFF.

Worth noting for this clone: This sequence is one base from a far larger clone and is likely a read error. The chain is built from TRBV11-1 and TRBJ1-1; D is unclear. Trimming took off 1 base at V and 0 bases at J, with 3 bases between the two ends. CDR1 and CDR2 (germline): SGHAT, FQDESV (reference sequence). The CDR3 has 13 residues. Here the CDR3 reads CASSLGMNTEAFF. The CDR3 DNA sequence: TGTGCCAGCAGCTTAGGTATGAACACTGAAGCTTTCTTT.

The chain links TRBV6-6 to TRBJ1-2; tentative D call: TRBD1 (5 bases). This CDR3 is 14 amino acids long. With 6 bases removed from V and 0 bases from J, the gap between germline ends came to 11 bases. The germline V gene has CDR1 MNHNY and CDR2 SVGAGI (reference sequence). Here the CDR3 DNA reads TGTGCCAGCAGGACAGCAAGAACTAACTATGGCTACACCTTC. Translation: CASRTARTNYGYTF.

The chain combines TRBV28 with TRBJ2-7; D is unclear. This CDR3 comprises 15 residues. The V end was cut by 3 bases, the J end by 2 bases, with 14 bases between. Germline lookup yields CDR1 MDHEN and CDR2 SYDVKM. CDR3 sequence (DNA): TGTGCCAGCAGTTTGGTATTAGCTGTTACCTACGAGCAGTACTTC. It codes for CASSLVLAVTYEQYF.

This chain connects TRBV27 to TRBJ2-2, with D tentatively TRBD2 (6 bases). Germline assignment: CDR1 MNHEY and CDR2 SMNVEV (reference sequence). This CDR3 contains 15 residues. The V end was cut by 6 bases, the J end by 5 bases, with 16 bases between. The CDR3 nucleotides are TGTGCCAGCAGGGCGGGACTCTATCTTACCGGGGAGCTGTTTTTT. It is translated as CASRAGLYLTGELFF.

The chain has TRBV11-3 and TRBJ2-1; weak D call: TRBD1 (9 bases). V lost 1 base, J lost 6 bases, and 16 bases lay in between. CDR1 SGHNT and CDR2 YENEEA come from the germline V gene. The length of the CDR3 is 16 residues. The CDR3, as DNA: TGTGCCAGCAGCTTAGCGGGGGGGACAGGGCGCAATGAGCAGTTCTTC. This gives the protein CASSLAGGTGRNEQFF.

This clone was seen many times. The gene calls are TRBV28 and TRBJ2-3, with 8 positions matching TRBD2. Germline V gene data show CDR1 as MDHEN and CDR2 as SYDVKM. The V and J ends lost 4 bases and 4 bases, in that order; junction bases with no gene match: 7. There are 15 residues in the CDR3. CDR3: CASSSAGGEADTQYF. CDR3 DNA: TGTGCCAGCAGTTCCGCGGGAGGCGAGGCAGATACGCAGTATTTT.

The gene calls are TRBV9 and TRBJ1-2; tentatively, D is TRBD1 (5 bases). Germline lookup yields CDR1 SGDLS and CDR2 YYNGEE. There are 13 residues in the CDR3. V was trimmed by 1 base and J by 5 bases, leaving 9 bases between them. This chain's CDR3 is CASSVTRGYGYTF. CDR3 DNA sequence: TGTGCCAGCAGCGTAACGAGGGGATATGGCTACACCTTC.

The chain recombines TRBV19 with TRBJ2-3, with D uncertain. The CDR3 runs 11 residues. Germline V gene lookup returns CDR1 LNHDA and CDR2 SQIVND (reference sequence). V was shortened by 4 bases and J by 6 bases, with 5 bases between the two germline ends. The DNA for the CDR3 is TGTGCCAGTAGTACTCGGGATACGCAGTATTTT. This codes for CASSTRDTQYF.

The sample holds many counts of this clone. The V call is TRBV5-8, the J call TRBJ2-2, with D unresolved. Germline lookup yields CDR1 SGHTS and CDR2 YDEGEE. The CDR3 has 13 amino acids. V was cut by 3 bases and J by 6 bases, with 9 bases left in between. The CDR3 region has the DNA TGTGCCAGCAGCTCCCGTGACCCCGGGGAGCTGTTTTTT. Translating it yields CASSSRDPGELFF.

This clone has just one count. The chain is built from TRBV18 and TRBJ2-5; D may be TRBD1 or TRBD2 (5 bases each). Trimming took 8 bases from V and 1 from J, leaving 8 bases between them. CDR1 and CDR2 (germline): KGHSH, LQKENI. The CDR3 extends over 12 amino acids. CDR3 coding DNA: TGTGCCAGCGGGGACGCCCAAGAGACCCAGTACTTC. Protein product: CASGDAQETQYF.

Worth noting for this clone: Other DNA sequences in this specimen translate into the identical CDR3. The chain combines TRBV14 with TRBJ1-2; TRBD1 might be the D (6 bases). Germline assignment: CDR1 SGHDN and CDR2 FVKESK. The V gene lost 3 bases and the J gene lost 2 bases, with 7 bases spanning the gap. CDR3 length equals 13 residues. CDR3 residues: CASSQGANYGYTF. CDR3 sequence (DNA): TGTGCCAGCAGCCAGGGGGCGAACTATGGCTACACCTTC.

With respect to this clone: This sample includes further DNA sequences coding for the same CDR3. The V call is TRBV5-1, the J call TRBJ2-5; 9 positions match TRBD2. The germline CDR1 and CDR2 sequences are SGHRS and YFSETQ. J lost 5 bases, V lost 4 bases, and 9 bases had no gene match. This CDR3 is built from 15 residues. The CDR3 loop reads CASSLLAGVGETQYF. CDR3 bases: TGCGCCAGCAGCCTATTAGCGGGAGTTGGGGAGACCCAGTACTTC.